The 8 T cell receptor beta chains in this list originate from one sample, sequenced in a study of blood T cell repertoires in COVID-19. The protocol was immunoSEQ multiplex PCR, while the TCRdb copy is restricted to in-frame clones and leaves out a portion. Counted here are some 310,000 clones, roughly 90% occurring once; the ten biggest clones make up roughly 1%. The sequenced sample was peripheral blood. These receptors came from a woman between 35 and 50 years old with COVID-19, enrolled during active disease.

V is TRBV25-1 and J is TRBJ1-2; D perhaps matches TRBD1 (6 bases). V was cut by 5 bases and J by 2 bases, with 12 bases left in between. CDR3 length: 14 residues. CDR1 and CDR2 from the germline V gene are MGHDK and SYGVNS. CDR3 sequence (DNA): TGTGCCAGCAGTCCCCAGACAGGAAACTATGGCTACACCTTC. As protein: CASSPQTGNYGYTF.

The chain combines TRBV5-1 with TRBJ2-1, with 9 bases aligning to TRBD2. CDR3 length equals 18 residues. Trimming at V came to 4 bases and at J to 5 bases, leaving 16 bases not matched to a gene. Germline CDR1 SGHRS, CDR2 YFSETQ. The CDR3 here is CASSPPLLAGMGNNEQFF. The CDR3 DNA follows: TGCGCCAGCAGCCCCCCACTCCTAGCGGGAATGGGGAACAATGAGCAGTTCTTC.

V usage is TRBV7-2 and J usage is TRBJ2-2; D ambiguous. CDR1 and CDR2 (germline): SGHTA, FQGNSA. The CDR3 runs 14 residues. V was clipped by 5 bases and J by 4 bases, with 11 bases between them. CDR3 residues: CASSPHSFTGELFF. CDR3 nucleotides: TGTGCCAGCAGCCCTCACTCGTTCACCGGGGAGCTGTTTTTT.

The gene calls are TRBV29-1 and TRBJ1-5; possible D gene TRBD1, 6 bases. CDR3 length: 13 residues. The V gene lost 6 bases and the J gene lost 1 base, with 10 bases spanning the gap. CDR1 is SQVTM, CDR2 ANQGSEA, per germline. This chain's CDR3 is CSVGGLSNQPQHF. CDR3 nucleotide sequence: TGCAGCGTAGGGGGTCTAAGCAATCAGCCCCAGCATTTT.

This sequence joins TRBV6-5 and TRBJ1-3; TRBD1 is a possible D gene (6 bases). This CDR3 is built from 13 residues. CDR1 MNHEY and CDR2 SVGAGI come from the germline V gene. Trimming cost V 7 bases and J 2 bases, with 9 bases left between them. The CDR3 is CASNKGAGNTIYF. CDR3 nucleotide sequence: TGTGCCAGCAATAAGGGGGCTGGAAACACCATATATTTT.

The chain carries TRBV4-3 and TRBJ1-1, with 7 bases that match TRBD1. After removal of 3 bases from V and 3 bases from J, the junction contained 1 base not matched to a gene. Germline V gives CDR1 LGHNA, CDR2 YSLEER. This CDR3 is 13 amino acids long. This chain's CDR3 is CASSHQGDTEAFF. Here the CDR3 DNA reads TGCGCCAGCAGCCACCAGGGGGACACTGAAGCTTTCTTT.

V is TRBV18 and J is TRBJ1-6; the match to TRBD1 covers 10 bases. This CDR3 has 14 residues. The germline V gene encodes CDR1 KGHSH and CDR2 LQKENI. Trimming took 6 bases from V and 7 from J; bases not matched to a gene: 3. CDR3 DNA: TGTGCCAGCTCGTCGACAGGGGGCAATTCACCCCTCCACTTT. Its translation: CASSSTGGNSPLHF.

The chain uses TRBV5-4 and TRBJ1-1; 7 positions agree with TRBD1. Looked up from germline, CDR1 is SGHNT and CDR2 is YYREEE (reference sequence). Trimming took 4 bases from V and 11 from J; bases not matched to a gene: 8. The CDR3 extends over 12 amino acids. The CDR3 DNA sequence: TGTGCCAGCAGCCTTCGGACAGGAGGGGCTTTCTTT. It yields the protein CASSLRTGGAFF.